The source of this TCR beta chain is a study of blood T cell repertoires in COVID-19. About the study: Sites across the United States, Italy and Spain contributed samples from acute and convalescent COVID-19. Sources were T cells, B-cell-depleted T cells, or PBMCs; the material itself was cDNA or gDNA.

This clone was counted once. The V and J ends lost 1 base and 1 base respectively, with 7 bases between them. The CDR3 totals 14 residues. CDR1 and CDR2 from the germline V gene are KGHSH and LQKENI. Original methodology: Nucleated cell counts were estimated from reference gene primer amplification. Some clones are missing from TCRdb's copy, which holds only in-frame ones; the method was immunoSEQ multiplex PCR. That table is the source of V, J and clone size, and D and trimming were worked out from the DNA. The profile shows 200,000 or so clones, about nine tenths of them singletons. Specimen: peripheral blood. The receptor was isolated from a man aged 55 to 69 who had recovered from COVID-19. The chain combines TRBV18 with TRBJ2-5, with a possible D match to TRBD1 (5 bases). Written as DNA, the CDR3 is TGTGCCAGCTCACCACGGGGCGGCCAAGAGACCCAGTACTTC. The encoded protein is CASSPRGGQETQYF.